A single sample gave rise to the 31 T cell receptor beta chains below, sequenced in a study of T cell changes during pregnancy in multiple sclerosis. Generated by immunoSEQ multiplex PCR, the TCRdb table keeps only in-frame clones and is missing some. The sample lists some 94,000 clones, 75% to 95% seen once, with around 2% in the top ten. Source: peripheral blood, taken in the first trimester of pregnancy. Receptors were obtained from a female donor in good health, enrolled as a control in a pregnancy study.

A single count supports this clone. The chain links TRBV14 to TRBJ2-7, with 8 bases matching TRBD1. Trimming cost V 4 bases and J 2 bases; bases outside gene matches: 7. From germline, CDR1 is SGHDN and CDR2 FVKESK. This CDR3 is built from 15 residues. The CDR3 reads CASSPGQVIPYEQYF. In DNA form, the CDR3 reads TGTGCCAGCAGCCCGGGACAGGTAATACCCTACGAGCAGTACTTC.

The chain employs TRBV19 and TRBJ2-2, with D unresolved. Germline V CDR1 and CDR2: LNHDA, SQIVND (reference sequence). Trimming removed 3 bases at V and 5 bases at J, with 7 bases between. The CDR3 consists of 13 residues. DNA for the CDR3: TGTGCCAGTAGTATCGGTTTGACCGGGGAGCTGTTTTTT. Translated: CASSIGLTGELFF.

The CDR3 DNA sequence: TGTGCCAGCAGTTACTGGGGCGTCAATCAGCCCCAGCATTTT. Translation: CASSYWGVNQPQHF. V gene TRBV6-5 combines with J gene TRBJ1-5, with D possibly being TRBD1 (5 bases). V was trimmed by 1 base and J by 3 bases, leaving 7 bases between them. The V gene's germline CDR1 is MNHEY and CDR2 SVGAGI. The CDR3 loop spans 14 amino acids.

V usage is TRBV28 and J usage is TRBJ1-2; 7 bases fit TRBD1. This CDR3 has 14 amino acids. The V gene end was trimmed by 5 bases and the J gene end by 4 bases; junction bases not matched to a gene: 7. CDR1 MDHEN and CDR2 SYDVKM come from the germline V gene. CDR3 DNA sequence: TGTGCCAGCAGTGGGCAGGGGGTTCCCTATGGCTACACCTTC. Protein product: CASSGQGVPYGYTF.

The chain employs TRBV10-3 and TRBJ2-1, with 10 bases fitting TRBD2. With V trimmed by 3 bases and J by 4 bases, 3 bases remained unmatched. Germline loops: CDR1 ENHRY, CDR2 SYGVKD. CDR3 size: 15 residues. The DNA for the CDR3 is TGTGCCATCAGTGACCAAGCGGGGGGGTACAATGAGCAGTTCTTC. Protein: CAISDQAGGYNEQFF.

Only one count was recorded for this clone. CDR3 nucleotides: TGCGCCAGCAGCCAAGGGCGGGACTCCCCCGAGCAGTACTTC. Its translation: CASSQGRDSPEQYF. The chain uses TRBV4-1 and TRBJ2-7, with D perhaps TRBD2 (6 bases). CDR1 is MGHRA and CDR2 is YSYEKL in the germline V gene. Trimming stripped 1 base from V and 6 bases from J, with 13 bases between. The CDR3 has 14 amino acids.

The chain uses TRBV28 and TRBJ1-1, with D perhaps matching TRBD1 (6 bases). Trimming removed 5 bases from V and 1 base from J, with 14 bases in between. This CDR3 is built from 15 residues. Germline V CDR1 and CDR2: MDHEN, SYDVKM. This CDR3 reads CASSTPGHGNTEAFF. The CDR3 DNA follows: TGTGCCAGCAGTACGCCGGGACACGGGAACACTGAAGCTTTCTTT.

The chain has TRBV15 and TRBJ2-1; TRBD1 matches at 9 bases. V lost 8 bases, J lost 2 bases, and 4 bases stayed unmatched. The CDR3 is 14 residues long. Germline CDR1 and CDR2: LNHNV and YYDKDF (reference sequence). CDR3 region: CATCRDRAYNEQFF. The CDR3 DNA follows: TGTGCCACCTGCCGGGACAGGGCCTACAATGAGCAGTTCTTC.

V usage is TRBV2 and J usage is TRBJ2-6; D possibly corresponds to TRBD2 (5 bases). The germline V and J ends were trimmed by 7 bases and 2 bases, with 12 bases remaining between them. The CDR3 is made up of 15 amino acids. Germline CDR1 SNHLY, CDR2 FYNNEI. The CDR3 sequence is CASTGNHAGANVLTF. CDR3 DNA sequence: TGTGCCAGCACGGGGAACCACGCTGGGGCCAACGTCCTGACTTTC.

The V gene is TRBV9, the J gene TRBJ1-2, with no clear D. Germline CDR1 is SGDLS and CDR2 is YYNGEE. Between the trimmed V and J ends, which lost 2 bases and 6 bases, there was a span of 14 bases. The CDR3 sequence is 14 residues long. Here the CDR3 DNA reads TGTGCCAGCAGCGTGAGGCCCACGAGAGATGGCTACACCTTC. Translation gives CASSVRPTRDGYTF.

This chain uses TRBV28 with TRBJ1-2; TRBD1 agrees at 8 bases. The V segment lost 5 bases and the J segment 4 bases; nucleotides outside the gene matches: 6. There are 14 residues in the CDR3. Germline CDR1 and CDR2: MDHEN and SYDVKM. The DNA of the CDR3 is TGTGCCAGCAGTCAACCCACAGGGGGCTATGGCTACACCTTC. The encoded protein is CASSQPTGGYGYTF.

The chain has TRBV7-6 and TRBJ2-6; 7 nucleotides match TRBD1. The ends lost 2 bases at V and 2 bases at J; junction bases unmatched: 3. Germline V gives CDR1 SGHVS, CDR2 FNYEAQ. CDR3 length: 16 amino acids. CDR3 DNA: TGTGCCAGCAGCTTAAGAACAGGGGCTGGGGCCAACGTCCTGACTTTC. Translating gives CASSLRTGAGANVLTF.

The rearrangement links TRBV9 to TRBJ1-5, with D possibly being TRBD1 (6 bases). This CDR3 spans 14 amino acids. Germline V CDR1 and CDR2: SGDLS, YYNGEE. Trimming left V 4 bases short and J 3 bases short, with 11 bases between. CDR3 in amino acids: CASSLGQANQPQHF. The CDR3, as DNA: TGTGCCAGCAGCTTGGGACAAGCCAATCAGCCCCAGCATTTT.

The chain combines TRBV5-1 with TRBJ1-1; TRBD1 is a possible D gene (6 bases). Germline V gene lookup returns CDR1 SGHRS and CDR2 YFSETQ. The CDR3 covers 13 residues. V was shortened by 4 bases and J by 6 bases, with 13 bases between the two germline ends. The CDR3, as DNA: TGCGCCAGCAGCGGAACAGGGTTAGCTGAAGCTTTCTTT. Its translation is CASSGTGLAEAFF.

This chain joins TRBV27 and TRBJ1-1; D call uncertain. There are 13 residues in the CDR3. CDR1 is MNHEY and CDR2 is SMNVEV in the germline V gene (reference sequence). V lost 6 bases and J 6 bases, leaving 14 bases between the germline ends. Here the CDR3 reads CASSFPGEPEAFF. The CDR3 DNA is TGTGCCAGCAGCTTCCCTGGGGAGCCTGAAGCTTTCTTT.

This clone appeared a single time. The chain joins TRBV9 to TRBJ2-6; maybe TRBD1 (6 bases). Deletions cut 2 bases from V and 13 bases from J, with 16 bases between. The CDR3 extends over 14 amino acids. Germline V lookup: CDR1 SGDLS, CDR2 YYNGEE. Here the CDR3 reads CASSVQQGHKVLTF. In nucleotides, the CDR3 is TGTGCCAGCAGCGTCCAGCAGGGACACAAGGTCCTGACTTTC.

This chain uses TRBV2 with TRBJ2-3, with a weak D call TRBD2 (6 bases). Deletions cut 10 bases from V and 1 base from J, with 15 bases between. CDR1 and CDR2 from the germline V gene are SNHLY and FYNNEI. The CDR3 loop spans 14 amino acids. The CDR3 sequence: CATTLALGTDTQYF. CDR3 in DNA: TGTGCCACAACACTAGCCCTCGGCACAGATACGCAGTATTTT. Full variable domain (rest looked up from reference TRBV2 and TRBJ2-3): EPEVTQTPSHQVTQMGQEVILRCVPISNHLYFYWYRQILGQKVEFLVSFYNNEISEKSEIFDDQFSVERPDGSNFTLKIRSTKLEDSAMYFCATTLALGTDTQYFGPGTRLTVL.

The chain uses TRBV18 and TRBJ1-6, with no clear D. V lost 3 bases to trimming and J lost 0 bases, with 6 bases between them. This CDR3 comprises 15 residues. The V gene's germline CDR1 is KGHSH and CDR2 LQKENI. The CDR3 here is CASSPISSYNSPLHF. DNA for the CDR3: TGTGCCAGCTCACCTATTAGCTCCTATAATTCACCCCTCCACTTT.

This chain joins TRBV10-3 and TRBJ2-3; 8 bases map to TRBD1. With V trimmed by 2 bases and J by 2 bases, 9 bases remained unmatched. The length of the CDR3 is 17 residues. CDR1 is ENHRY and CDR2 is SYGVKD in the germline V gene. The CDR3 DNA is TGTGCCATCAGTGAGCCCCTCGGACAGGGATTCACAGATACGCAGTATTTT. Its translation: CAISEPLGQGFTDTQYF.

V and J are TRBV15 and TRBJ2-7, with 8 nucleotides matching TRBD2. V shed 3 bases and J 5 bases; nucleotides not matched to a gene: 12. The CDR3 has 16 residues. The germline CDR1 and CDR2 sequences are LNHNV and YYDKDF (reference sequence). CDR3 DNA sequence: TGTGCCACCAGCAGGTCTCCCGGGGGGGATTCCCACGAGCAGTACTTC. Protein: CATSRSPGGDSHEQYF.

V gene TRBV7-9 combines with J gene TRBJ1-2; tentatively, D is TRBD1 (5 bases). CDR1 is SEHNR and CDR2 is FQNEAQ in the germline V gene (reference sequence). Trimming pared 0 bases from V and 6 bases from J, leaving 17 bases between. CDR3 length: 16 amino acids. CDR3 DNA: TGTGCCAGCAGCTTAGCCGATACCGGGCTCAGGGATGGCTACACCTTC. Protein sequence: CASSLADTGLRDGYTF.

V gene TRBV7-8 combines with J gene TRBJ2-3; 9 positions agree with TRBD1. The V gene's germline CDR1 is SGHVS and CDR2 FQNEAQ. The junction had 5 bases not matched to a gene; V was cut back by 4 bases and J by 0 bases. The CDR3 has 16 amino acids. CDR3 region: CASSSDGTGSTDTQYF. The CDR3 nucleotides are TGTGCCAGCAGCTCGGACGGGACAGGGAGCACAGATACGCAGTATTTT.

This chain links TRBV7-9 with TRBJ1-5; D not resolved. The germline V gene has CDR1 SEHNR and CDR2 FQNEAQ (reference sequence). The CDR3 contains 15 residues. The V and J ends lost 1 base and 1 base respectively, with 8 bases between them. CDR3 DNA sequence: TGTGCCAGCAGCTTAGGGCTCTCCAGCAATCAGCCCCAGCATTTT. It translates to CASSLGLSSNQPQHF. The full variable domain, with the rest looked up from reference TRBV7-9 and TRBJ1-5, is DTGVSQNPRHKITKRGQNVTFRCDPISEHNRLYWYRQTLGQGPEFLTYFQNEAQLEKSRLLSDRFSAERPKGSFSTLEIQRTEQGDSAMYLCASSLGLSSNQPQHFGDGTRLSIL.

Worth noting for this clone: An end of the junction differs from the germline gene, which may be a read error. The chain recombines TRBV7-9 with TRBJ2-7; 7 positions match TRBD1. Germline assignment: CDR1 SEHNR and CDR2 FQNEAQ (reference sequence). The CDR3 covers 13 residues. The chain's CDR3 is CASSLEGRDPTGF. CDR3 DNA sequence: TGTGCCAGCAGCTTAGAAGGCCGGGACCCGACAGGGTTC. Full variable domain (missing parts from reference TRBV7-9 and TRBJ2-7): DTGVSQNPRHKITKRGQNVTFRCDPISEHNRLYWYRQTLGQGPEFLTYFQNEAQLEKSRLLSDRFSAERPKGSFSTLEIQRTEQGDSAMYLCASSLEGRDPTGFGPGTRLTVT.

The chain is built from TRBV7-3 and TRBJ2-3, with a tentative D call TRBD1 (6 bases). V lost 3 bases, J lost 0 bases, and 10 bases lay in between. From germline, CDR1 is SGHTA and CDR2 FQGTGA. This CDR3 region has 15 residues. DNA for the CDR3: TGTGCCAGCAGCTTTCGAGGACAGAGCACAGATACGCAGTATTTT. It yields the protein CASSFRGQSTDTQYF.

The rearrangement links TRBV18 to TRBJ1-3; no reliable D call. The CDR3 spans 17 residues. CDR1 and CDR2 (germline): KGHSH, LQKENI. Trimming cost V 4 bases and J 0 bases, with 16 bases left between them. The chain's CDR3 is CASSRRVQDYSGNTIYF. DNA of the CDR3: TGTGCCAGCTCACGCCGGGTTCAGGACTACTCTGGAAACACCATATATTTT. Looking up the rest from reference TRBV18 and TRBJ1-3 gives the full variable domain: NAGVMQNPRHLVRRRGQEARLRCSPMKGHSHVYWYRQLPEEGLKFMVYLQKENIIDESGMPKERFSAEFPKEGPSILRIQQVVRGDSAAYFCASSRRVQDYSGNTIYFGEGSWLTVV.

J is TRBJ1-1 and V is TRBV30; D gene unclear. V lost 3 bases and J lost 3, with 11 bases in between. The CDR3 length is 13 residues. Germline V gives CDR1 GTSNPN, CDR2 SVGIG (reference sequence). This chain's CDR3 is CAWRGQVYTEAFF. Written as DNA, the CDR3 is TGTGCCTGGAGAGGTCAGGTTTACACTGAAGCTTTCTTT.

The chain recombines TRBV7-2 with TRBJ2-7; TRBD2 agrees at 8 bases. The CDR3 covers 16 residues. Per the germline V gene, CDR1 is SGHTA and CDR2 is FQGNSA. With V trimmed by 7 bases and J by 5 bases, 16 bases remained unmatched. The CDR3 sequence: CASNLQTGLDKNEQYF. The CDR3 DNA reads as TGTGCCAGCAACCTTCAGACGGGACTAGACAAAAACGAGCAGTACTTC.

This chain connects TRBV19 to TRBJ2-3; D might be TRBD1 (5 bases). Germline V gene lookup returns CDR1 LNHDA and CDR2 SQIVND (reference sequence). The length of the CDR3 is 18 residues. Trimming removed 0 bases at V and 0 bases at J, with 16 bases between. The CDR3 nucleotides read TGTGCCAGTAGTATAGATCCCCCCTCGACAGTAAGCACAGATACGCAGTATTTT. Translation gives CASSIDPPSTVSTDTQYF.

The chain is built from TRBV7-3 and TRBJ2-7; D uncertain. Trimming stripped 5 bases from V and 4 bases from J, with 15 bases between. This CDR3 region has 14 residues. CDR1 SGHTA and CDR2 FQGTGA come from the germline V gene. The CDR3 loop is CASSPDLYGYEQYF. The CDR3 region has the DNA TGTGCCAGCAGCCCAGACTTGTACGGGTACGAGCAGTACTTC.

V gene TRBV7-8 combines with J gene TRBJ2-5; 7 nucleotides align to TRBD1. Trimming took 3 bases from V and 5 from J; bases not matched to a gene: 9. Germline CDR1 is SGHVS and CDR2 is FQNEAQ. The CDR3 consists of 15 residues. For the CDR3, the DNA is TGTGCCAGCAGCTTGAGGGGACAGCCCCCGGAGACCCAGTACTTC. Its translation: CASSLRGQPPETQYF.